These 12 T cell receptor beta chains were sequenced from one sample in a study of T cell repertoires in cytomegalovirus infection. MiXCR was run by TCRdb on the reads, yielding one entry per CDR3 protein. The sample has fewer than 350,000 distinct CDR3 sequences, around 29% seen once. Their antigens remain unidentified. The sample here was cultured PBMCs, taken from culture after CMV antigen stimulation. The receptors originated from a human donor in good health (CMV status not recorded). Some clones in this sample may be carry-over from other donors' samples.

V and J are TRBV2 and TRBJ1-4; D is perhaps TRBD1 (6 bases). The length of the CDR3 is 14 residues. V lost 4 bases to trimming and J lost 7 bases, with 13 bases between them. Germline V CDR1 and CDR2: SNHLY, FYNNEI. The CDR3 here is CASSARGSGEKLFF. CDR3 nucleotides: TGTGCCAGCAGTGCGAGGGGGTCCGGTGAAAAACTGTTTTTT.

This clonotype was seen many times. The chain is built from TRBV7-2 and TRBJ1-1; 8 positions match TRBD1. There are 14 residues in the CDR3. Germline V gene sequence: CDR1 SGHTA, CDR2 FQGNSA. V shed 5 bases and J 4 bases; nucleotides not matched to a gene: 6. As DNA, the CDR3 is TGTGCCAGCAGCGTGCCAGGGGGCGGCACTGAAGCTTTCTTT. Translated: CASSVPGGGTEAFF.

The chain combines TRBV7-3 with TRBJ2-3; no clear D gene. The CDR3 runs to 19 residues. Trimming removed 2 bases at V and 0 bases at J, with 21 bases between. Germline-derived CDR1 and CDR2 are SGHTA and FQGTGA. CDR3 amino acids: CASSLGISGQTTSTDTQYF. The DNA for the CDR3 is TGTGCCAGCAGCTTAGGGATAAGTGGGCAGACGACTAGCACAGATACGCAGTATTTT.

This clonotype was observed a handful of times. The V call is TRBV7-9, the J call TRBJ1-6; 7 bases map to TRBD1. The ends lost 10 bases at V and 7 bases at J; junction bases unmatched: 4. Germline loops: CDR1 SEHNR, CDR2 FQNEAQ (reference sequence). The CDR3 sequence is 12 residues long. CDR3 DNA: TGTGCCATCGGGACAGAAAATTCACCCCTCCACTTT. Amino acids: CAIGTENSPLHF.

This clonotype was detected a few times. This sequence joins TRBV28 and TRBJ2-7; 8 bases are shared with TRBD2. V shed 1 base and J 3 bases; nucleotides not matched to a gene: 5. The CDR3 is made up of 15 amino acids. The germline CDR1 and CDR2 sequences are MDHEN and SYDVKM. CDR3 coding DNA: TGTGCCAGCAGTTTATTACGGGAGGGCCTCTACGAGCAGTACTTC. It encodes CASSLLREGLYEQYF.

V gene TRBV27 combines with J gene TRBJ2-1; 7 bases align to TRBD2. CDR3 length equals 15 residues. J was trimmed by 4 bases and V by 5 bases; bases with no gene match: 8. CDR1 and CDR2 (germline): MNHEY, SMNVEV (reference sequence). The CDR3 region is CASSTQTSRYNEQFF. The CDR3 region has the DNA TGTGCCAGCAGTACCCAGACTAGCAGATACAATGAGCAGTTCTTC.

This clonotype was detected many times. V usage is TRBV7-9 and J usage is TRBJ1-1; 9 bases align to TRBD1. V lost 4 bases and J lost 4; bases outside the gene matches: 7. The CDR3 spans 15 residues. CDR1 is SEHNR, CDR2 FQNEAQ, per germline (reference sequence). Here the CDR3 DNA reads TGTGCCAGCAGCTCGGTGACAGGGGGAGGCACTGAAGCTTTCTTT. Its protein product is CASSSVTGGGTEAFF.

The J gene is TRBJ2-1, the V gene TRBV7-6, with 9 bases identical to TRBD1. Germline CDR1 and CDR2: SGHVS and FNYEAQ. This CDR3 is 13 amino acids long. Trimming cost V 5 bases and J 9 bases; bases outside gene matches: 5. The CDR3 region has the DNA TGTGCCAGCAGCCTAAGGACAGGGGTTGAGCAGTTCTTC. This sequence encodes CASSLRTGVEQFF.

The chain couples TRBV7-6 to TRBJ2-2; D gene unclear. V gave up 5 bases and J gave up 6 bases, with 16 bases separating them. This CDR3 is built from 15 residues. The germline V gene has CDR1 SGHVS and CDR2 FNYEAQ. Here the CDR3 DNA reads TGTGCCAGCAGCAGGCCCAACTTAGTTTCCGGGGAGCTGTTTTTT. Translating it yields CASSRPNLVSGELFF.

This clonotype came up a few times. V usage is TRBV7-9 and J usage is TRBJ1-1; D is perhaps TRBD1 (6 bases). V was clipped by 5 bases and J by 1 base, with 8 bases between them. The germline V gene encodes CDR1 SEHNR and CDR2 FQNEAQ (reference sequence). The CDR3 spans 13 residues. This CDR3 reads CASSGQRNTEAFF. CDR3 bases: TGTGCCAGCAGCGGACAGAGGAACACTGAAGCTTTCTTT. Looking up the rest from reference TRBV7-9 and TRBJ1-1 gives the full variable domain: DTGVSQNPRHKITKRGQNVTFRCDPISEHNRLYWYRQTLGQGPEFLTYFQNEAQLEKSRLLSDRFSAERPKGSFSTLEIQRTEQGDSAMYLCASSGQRNTEAFFGQGTRLTVV.

There are a few counts of this clonotype. The chain recombines TRBV6-5 with TRBJ1-1, with D unresolved. Germline CDR1 and CDR2: MNHEY and SVGAGI. V lost 2 bases and J lost 1, with 11 bases in between. The CDR3 has 15 amino acids. This CDR3 reads CASSYDGVRNTEAFF. In nucleotides, the CDR3 is TGTGCCAGCAGTTACGACGGGGTCCGGAACACTGAAGCTTTCTTT.

This clonotype was counted a few times. The chain couples TRBV28 to TRBJ1-4; 7 nucleotides align to TRBD1. The length of the CDR3 is 15 residues. V lost 5 bases, J lost 6 bases, and 9 bases stayed unmatched. Germline V gene sequence: CDR1 MDHEN, CDR2 SYDVKM. The CDR3 region is CASSPPTGEDEKLFF. The CDR3 bases are TGTGCCAGCAGTCCCCCTACAGGGGAGGATGAAAAACTGTTTTTT.